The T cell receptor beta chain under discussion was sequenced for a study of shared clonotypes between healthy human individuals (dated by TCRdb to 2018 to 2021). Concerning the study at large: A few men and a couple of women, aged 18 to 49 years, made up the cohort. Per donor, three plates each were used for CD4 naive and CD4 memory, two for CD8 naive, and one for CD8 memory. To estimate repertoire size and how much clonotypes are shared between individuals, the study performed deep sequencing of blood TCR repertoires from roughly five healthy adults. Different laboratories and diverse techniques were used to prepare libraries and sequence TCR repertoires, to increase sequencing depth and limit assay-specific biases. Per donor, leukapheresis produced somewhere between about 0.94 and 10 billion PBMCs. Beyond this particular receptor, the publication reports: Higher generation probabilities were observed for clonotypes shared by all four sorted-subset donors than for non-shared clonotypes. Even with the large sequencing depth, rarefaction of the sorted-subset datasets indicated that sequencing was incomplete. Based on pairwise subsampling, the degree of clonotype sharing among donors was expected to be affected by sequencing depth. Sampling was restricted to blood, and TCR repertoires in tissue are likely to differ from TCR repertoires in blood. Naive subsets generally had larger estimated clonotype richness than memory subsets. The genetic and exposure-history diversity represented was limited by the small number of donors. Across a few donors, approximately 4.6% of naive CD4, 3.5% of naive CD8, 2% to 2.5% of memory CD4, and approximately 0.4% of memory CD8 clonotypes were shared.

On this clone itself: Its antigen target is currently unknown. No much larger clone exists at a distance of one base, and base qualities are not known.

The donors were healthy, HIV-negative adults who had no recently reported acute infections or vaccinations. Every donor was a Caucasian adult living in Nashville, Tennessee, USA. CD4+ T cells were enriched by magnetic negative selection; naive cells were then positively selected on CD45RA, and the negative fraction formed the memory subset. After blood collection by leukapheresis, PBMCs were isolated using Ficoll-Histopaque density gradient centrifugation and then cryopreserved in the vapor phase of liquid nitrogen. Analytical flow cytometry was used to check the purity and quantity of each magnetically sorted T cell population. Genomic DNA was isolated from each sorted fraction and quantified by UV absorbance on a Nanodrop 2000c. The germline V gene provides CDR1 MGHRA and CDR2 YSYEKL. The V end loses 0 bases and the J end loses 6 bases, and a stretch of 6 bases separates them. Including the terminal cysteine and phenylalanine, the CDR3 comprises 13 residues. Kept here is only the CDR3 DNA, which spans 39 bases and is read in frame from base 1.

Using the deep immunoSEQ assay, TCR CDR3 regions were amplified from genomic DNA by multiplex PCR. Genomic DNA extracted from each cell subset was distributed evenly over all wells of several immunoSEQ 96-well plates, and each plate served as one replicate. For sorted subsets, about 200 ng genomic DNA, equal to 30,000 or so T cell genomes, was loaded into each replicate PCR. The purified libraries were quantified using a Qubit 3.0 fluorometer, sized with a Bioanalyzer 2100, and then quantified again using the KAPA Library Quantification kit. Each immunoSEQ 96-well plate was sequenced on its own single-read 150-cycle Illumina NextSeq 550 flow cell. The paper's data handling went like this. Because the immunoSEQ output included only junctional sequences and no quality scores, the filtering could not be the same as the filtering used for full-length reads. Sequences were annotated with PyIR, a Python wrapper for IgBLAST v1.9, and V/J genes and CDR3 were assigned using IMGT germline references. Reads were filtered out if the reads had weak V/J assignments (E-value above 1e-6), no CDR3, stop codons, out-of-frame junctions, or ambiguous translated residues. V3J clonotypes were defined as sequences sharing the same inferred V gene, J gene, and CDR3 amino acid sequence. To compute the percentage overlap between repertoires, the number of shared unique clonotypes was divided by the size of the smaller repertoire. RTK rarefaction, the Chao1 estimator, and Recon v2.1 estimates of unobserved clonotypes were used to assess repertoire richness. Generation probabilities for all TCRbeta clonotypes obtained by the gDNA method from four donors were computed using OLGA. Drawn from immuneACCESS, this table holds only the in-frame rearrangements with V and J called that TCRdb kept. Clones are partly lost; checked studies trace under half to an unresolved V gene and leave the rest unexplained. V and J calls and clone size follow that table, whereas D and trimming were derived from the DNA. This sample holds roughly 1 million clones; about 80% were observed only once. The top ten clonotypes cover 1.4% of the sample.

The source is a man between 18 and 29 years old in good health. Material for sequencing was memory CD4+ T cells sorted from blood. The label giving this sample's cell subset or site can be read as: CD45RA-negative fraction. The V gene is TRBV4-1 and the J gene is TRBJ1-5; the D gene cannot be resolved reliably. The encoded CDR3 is CASSQEVVQPQHF. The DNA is TGCGCCAGCAGCCAAGAAGTGGTTCAGCCCCAGCATTTT.